The 22 T cell receptor beta chains in this list originate from one sample, sequenced in a study of cytomegalovirus exposure and HLA in healthy donors. The PCR had 60 Vbeta and 13 Jbeta primers. The method was immunoSEQ multiplex PCR; TCRdb's version includes in-frame clones alone and lacks a portion of them. This repertoire shows 200,000 to 250,000 clones, approximately 83% found once; its top ten account for about 1.4%. The specimen sequenced was PBMCs. The receptors originated from a girl aged 5 to 17 in good health and CMV-seronegative.

V usage is TRBV11-2 and J usage is TRBJ2-2, with 9 nucleotides matching TRBD2. Germline values: CDR1 SGHAT, CDR2 FQNNGV. CDR3 size: 14 residues. After removal of 5 bases from V and 5 bases from J, the junction contained 3 bases not matched to a gene. CDR3 coding DNA: TGTGCCAGCAGCCCGGGACTAGCAACCGGGGAGCTGTTTTTT. Translating it yields CASSPGLATGELFF.

The chain employs TRBV5-1 and TRBJ2-1; 7 nucleotides align to TRBD1. J gave up 0 bases and V 4 bases, and 4 bases lay outside the gene matches. Germline-derived CDR1 and CDR2 are SGHRS and YFSETQ. CDR3 length: 15 residues. CDR3 DNA: TGCGCCAGCAGCCCGGGACAGAACTCCTACAATGAGCAGTTCTTC. It yields the protein CASSPGQNSYNEQFF.

The chain employs TRBV9 and TRBJ1-6; D ambiguous. The CDR3 totals 16 residues. Germline CDR1 SGDLS, CDR2 YYNGEE. Trimming took off 1 base at V and 0 bases at J, with 8 bases between the two ends. This CDR3 reads CASSVSDSSYNSPLHF. CDR3 coding DNA: TGTGCCAGCAGCGTAAGCGATAGCTCCTATAATTCACCCCTCCACTTT.

The chain links TRBV28 to TRBJ1-2; 8 bases match TRBD1. V shed 5 bases, J shed 4 bases, and the junction held 15 bases outside the gene matches. Per germline, CDR1 MDHEN and CDR2 SYDVKM. The CDR3 loop spans 17 amino acids. The chain's CDR3 is CASSPGQGAVPVYGYTF. CDR3 DNA: TGTGCCAGCAGTCCTGGGCAGGGGGCGGTTCCCGTCTATGGCTACACCTTC.

The CDR3 sequence: CASSPRDSSYEQYF. CDR3 sequence (DNA): TGTGCCAGCAGCCCTCGGGACAGCTCCTACGAGCAGTACTTC. V and J are TRBV7-8 and TRBJ2-7; 7 nucleotides agree with TRBD1. V gave up 5 bases and J gave up 0 bases; unmatched junction bases: 4. Per germline, CDR1 SGHVS and CDR2 FQNEAQ. CDR3 length equals 14 residues.

The chain has TRBV7-6 and TRBJ2-3, with a weak D call TRBD1 (5 bases). V dropped 2 bases and J dropped 2 bases, with 11 bases sitting between them. Germline loops: CDR1 SGHVS, CDR2 FNYEAQ. The CDR3 contains 15 residues. CDR3 bases: TGTGCCAGCAGCTTAATGGACACACACACAGATACGCAGTATTTT. Translated, it gives CASSLMDTHTDTQYF.

V usage is TRBV29-1 and J usage is TRBJ1-2; TRBD1 matches 9 bases. Trimming took 5 bases from V and 6 from J; bases not matched to a gene: 7. The CDR3 sequence is 13 residues long. Looked up from germline, CDR1 is SQVTM and CDR2 is ANQGSEA. CDR3 bases: TGCAGCGTTTCTAGGACAGGGGTAGATGGCTACACCTTC. This codes for CSVSRTGVDGYTF.

The V call is TRBV18, the J call TRBJ1-6; tentatively, D is TRBD1 (5 bases). V lost 3 bases and J 8 bases, leaving 14 bases between the germline ends. The CDR3 loop spans 15 amino acids. The germline V gene has CDR1 KGHSH and CDR2 LQKENI. CDR3 in amino acids: CASSPFLGGDSPLHF. DNA for the CDR3: TGTGCCAGCTCACCGTTTCTGGGAGGGGATTCACCCCTCCACTTT.

The chain employs TRBV15 and TRBJ1-1; D perhaps matches TRBD1 (5 bases). This CDR3 is built from 18 residues. Trimming shortened V by 1 base and J by 0 bases, and 18 bases separated the two germline ends. CDR1 is LNHNV and CDR2 is YYDKDF in the germline V gene (reference sequence). The CDR3 loop is CATSRGGDGGPLNTEAFF. The CDR3 DNA sequence: TGTGCCACCAGCAGAGGGGGGGACGGAGGGCCCTTGAACACTGAAGCTTTCTTT.

The V call is TRBV7-9, the J call TRBJ2-5; 7 bases match TRBD2. Germline CDR1 SEHNR, CDR2 FQNEAQ (reference sequence). The V gene end was trimmed by 1 base and the J gene end by 0 bases; junction bases not matched to a gene: 5. The CDR3 loop spans 16 amino acids. The CDR3 region has the DNA TGTGCCAGCAGCTTAGAAGGCGGGAGTAACCAAGAGACCCAGTACTTC. The encoded protein is CASSLEGGSNQETQYF.

There are a few counts of this clone. Here the CDR3 DNA reads TGCGCCAGCAGCCGAACAGGGGATACTGAAGCTTTCTTT. Translation gives CASSRTGDTEAFF. The chain joins TRBV4-3 to TRBJ1-1; TRBD1 aligns across 7 bases. The CDR3 is made up of 13 amino acids. Germline loops: CDR1 LGHNA, CDR2 YSLEER. The V segment lost 4 bases and the J segment 5 bases; nucleotides outside the gene matches: 4.

The chain uses TRBV21-1 and TRBJ2-1; the table's D call, TRBD1, was not checked against the DNA. TRBV21-1 corresponds to a pseudogene. The CDR3 is 16 amino acids. Written as DNA, the CDR3 is TGTGCCAGCAGCAAACATGTGACAGCTACCTACAATGAGCAGTTCTTC. It specifies CASSKHVTATYNEQFF.

The chain is built from TRBV7-2 and TRBJ2-7; 7 nucleotides match TRBD1. This CDR3 is built from 13 residues. Germline lookup yields CDR1 SGHTA and CDR2 FQGNSA. Trimming removed 5 bases from V and 4 bases from J; junction bases left unmatched: 5. CDR3 sequence (DNA): TGTGCCAGCAGCGCCCGACAGGGATACGAGCAGTACTTC. This gives the protein CASSARQGYEQYF.

The rearrangement links TRBV15 to TRBJ2-3; maybe TRBD2 (6 bases). The CDR3 consists of 15 residues. Per germline, CDR1 LNHNV and CDR2 YYDKDF (reference sequence). V was cut by 1 base and J by 0 bases, with 8 bases left in between. This CDR3 is CATSRVGGSTDTQYF. CDR3 in DNA: TGTGCCACCAGCAGAGTTGGGGGGAGCACAGATACGCAGTATTTT.

The chain has TRBV2 and TRBJ2-1; TRBD2 is a possible D gene (6 bases). Looked up from germline, CDR1 is SNHLY and CDR2 is FYNNEI. CDR3 length: 17 residues. Trimming took off 6 bases at V and 2 bases at J, with 20 bases between the two ends. CDR3 sequence reads: CASRKPGLTAPYNEQFF. The CDR3 DNA follows: TGTGCCAGCAGAAAGCCGGGACTCACGGCGCCCTACAATGAGCAGTTCTTC.

The chain has TRBV30 and TRBJ1-3; D possibly corresponds to TRBD1 (5 bases). Germline CDR1 and CDR2: GTSNPN and SVGIG (reference sequence). Between the trimmed V and J ends, which lost 1 base and 1 base, there was a span of 8 bases. CDR3 length: 14 amino acids. The CDR3 nucleotides are TGTGCCTGGAGTGCCCAGGGTTCTGGAAACACCATATATTTT. The encoded protein is CAWSAQGSGNTIYF. The whole variable domain, filled in from reference TRBV30 and TRBJ1-3, reads SQTIHQWPATLVQPVGSPLSLECTVEGTSNPNLYWYRQAAGRGLQLLFYSVGIGQISSEVPQNLSASRPQDRQFILSSKKLLLSDSGFYLCAWSAQGSGNTIYFGEGSWLTVV.

V and J are TRBV28 and TRBJ2-4, with TRBD1 matching 7 bases. The CDR3 covers 15 residues. Losses at the gene ends were 2 bases for V and 0 bases for J; bases not matched to a gene: 1. The germline CDR1 and CDR2 sequences are MDHEN and SYDVKM. DNA for the CDR3: TGTGCCAGCAGTTTAAGGGGGCTAGCCAAAAACATTCAGTACTTC. Encoded protein: CASSLRGLAKNIQYF.

This chain uses TRBV7-9 with TRBJ1-6; D is uncertain. The germline CDR1 and CDR2 sequences are SEHNR and FQNEAQ (reference sequence). CDR3 size: 14 residues. V lost 2 bases and J lost 8, with 10 bases in between. CDR3 protein: CASSLTITDSPLHF. CDR3 DNA: TGTGCCAGCAGCTTAACGATTACAGATTCACCCCTCCACTTT. The full variable domain, rest sourced from reference TRBV7-9 and TRBJ1-6, is DTGVSQNPRHKITKRGQNVTFRCDPISEHNRLYWYRQTLGQGPEFLTYFQNEAQLEKSRLLSDRFSAERPKGSFSTLEIQRTEQGDSAMYLCASSLTITDSPLHFGNGTRLTVT.

This sequence joins TRBV5-4 and TRBJ2-4, with 9 bases lining up with TRBD2. Trimming took 5 bases from V and 6 from J; bases not matched to a gene: 9. The CDR3 has 15 amino acids. Looked up from germline, CDR1 is SGHNT and CDR2 is YYREEE (reference sequence). The CDR3 spells CASSSVAGEGNIQYF. The DNA for the CDR3 is TGTGCCAGCAGTTCCGTAGCGGGAGAGGGAAACATTCAGTACTTC.

V is TRBV7-2 and J is TRBJ2-5; 7 bases are a match to TRBD1. The germline V gene has CDR1 SGHTA and CDR2 FQGNSA. The CDR3 is 14 residues long. V was pared by 2 bases and J by 5 bases, with 5 bases of the junction left unmatched. The CDR3 here is CASSLYYRGETQYF. The CDR3 bases are TGTGCCAGCAGCTTATATTACAGGGGTGAGACCCAGTACTTC.

This rearrangement joins TRBV19 to TRBJ1-4; a weak D match, TRBD1 (5 bases). This CDR3 has 14 amino acids. Germline V gene lookup returns CDR1 LNHDA and CDR2 SQIVND (reference sequence). The ends were cut back, 7 bases at V and 0 bases at J, with 9 bases in the middle. CDR3 DNA sequence: TGTGCCAGTAAATGGGGCGCAACTAATGAAAAACTGTTTTTT. It yields the protein CASKWGATNEKLFF.

This clone appeared once. The chain couples TRBV7-7 to TRBJ2-7; D not certain. CDR1 is SSHAT and CDR2 is FNYEAQ in the germline V gene (reference sequence). The CDR3 loop spans 15 amino acids. V was cut by 11 bases and J by 11 bases, with 31 bases left in between. For the CDR3, the DNA is TGTGCCGTACTATCCGCTCGTGGCCAAATAATAGTTAAGTACTTC. This gives the protein CAVLSARGQIIVKYF. The full variable domain, in which reference TRBV7-7 and TRBJ2-7 provide the parts outside the CDR3, is GAGVSQSPRYKVTKRGQDVTLRCDPISSHATLYWYQQALGQGPEFLTYFNYEAQPDKSGLPSDRFSAERPEGSISTLTIQRTEQRDSAMYRCAVLSARGQIIVKYFGPGTRLTVT.